This T cell receptor beta chain was sequenced for a study of blood T cell repertoires in COVID-19. Study background: There were acute and convalescent COVID-19 samples, and they came from the United States, Italy and Spain. From T cells, B-cell-depleted T cells, or PBMCs came the material, which was cDNA or gDNA.

Original data processing: By means of reference gene primer amplification, nucleated cell counts were estimated. Clones were read by immunoSEQ multiplex PCR, and TCRdb kept only the in-frame ones, dropping some. That table is the source of V, J and clone size, and D and trimming were worked out from the DNA. Of about 140,000 clones in the sample, approximately 78% were seen once. V lost 1 base to trimming and J lost 6 bases, with 14 bases between them. The CDR3 sequence is 15 residues long. Per germline, CDR1 SGHVS and CDR2 FQNEAQ. The sample comprised peripheral blood. The sequence was obtained from a woman aged 80 or older with acute or convalescent COVID-19. The V gene is TRBV7-8, the J gene TRBJ2-3; TRBD1 is a possible D gene (6 bases). For the CDR3, the DNA is TGTGCCAGCAGCTTAGTAACCGGGGACATTGATACGCAGTATTTT. As protein: CASSLVTGDIDTQYF.